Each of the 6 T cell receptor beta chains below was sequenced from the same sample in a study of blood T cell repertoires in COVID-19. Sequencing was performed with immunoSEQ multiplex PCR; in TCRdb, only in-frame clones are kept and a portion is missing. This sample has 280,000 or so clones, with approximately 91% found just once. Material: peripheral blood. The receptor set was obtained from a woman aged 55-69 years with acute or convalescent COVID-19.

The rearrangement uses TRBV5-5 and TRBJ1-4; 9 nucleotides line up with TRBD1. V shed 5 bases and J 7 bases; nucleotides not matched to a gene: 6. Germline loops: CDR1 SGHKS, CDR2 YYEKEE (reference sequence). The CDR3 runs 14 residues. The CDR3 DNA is TGTGCCAGCAGACCGGACAGGGGAGGTGAAAAACTGTTTTTT. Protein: CASRPDRGGEKLFF.

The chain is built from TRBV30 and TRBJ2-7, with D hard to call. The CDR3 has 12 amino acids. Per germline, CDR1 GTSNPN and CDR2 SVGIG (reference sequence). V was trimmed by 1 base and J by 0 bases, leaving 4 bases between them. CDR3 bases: TGTGCCTGGAGTGAGAGCTCCTACGAGCAGTACTTC. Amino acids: CAWSESSYEQYF. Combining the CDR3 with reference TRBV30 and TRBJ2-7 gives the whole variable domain SQTIHQWPATLVQPVGSPLSLECTVEGTSNPNLYWYRQAAGRGLQLLFYSVGIGQISSEVPQNLSASRPQDRQFILSSKKLLLSDSGFYLCAWSESSYEQYFGPGTRLTVT.

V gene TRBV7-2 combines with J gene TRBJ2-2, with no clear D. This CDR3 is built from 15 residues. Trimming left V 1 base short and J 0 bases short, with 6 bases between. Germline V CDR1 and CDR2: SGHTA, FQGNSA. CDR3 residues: CASSLVATNTGELFF. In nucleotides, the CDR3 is TGTGCCAGCAGCTTAGTTGCGACGAACACCGGGGAGCTGTTTTTT.

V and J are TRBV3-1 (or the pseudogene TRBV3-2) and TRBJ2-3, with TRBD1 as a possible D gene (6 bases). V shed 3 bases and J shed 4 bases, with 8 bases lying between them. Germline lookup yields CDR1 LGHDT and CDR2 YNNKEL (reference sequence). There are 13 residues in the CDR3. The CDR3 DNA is TGTGCCAGCAGCCACAGGGGCGCAGATACGCAGTATTTT. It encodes CASSHRGADTQYF.

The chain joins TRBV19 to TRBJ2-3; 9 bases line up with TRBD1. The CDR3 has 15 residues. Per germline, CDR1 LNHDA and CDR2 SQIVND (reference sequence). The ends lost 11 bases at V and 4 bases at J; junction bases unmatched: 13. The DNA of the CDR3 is TGTGCCGCCTCCCGTAGGGGACAGGGAGCAGATACGCAGTATTTT. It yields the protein CAASRRGQGADTQYF.

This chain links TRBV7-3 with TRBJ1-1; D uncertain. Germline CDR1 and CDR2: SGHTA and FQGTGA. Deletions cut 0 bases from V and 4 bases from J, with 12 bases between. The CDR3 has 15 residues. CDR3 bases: TGTGCCAGCAGCTTAACTGGGGATGGAGGCACTGAAGCTTTCTTT. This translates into CASSLTGDGGTEAFF.